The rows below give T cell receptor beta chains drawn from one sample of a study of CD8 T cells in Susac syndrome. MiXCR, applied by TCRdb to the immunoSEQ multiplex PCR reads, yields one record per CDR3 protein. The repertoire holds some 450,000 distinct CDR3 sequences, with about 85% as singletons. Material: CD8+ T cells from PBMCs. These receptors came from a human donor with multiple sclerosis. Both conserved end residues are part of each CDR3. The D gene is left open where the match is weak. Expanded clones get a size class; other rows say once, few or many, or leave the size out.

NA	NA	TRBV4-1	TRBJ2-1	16	TGCGCCAGCAGCCAAGATTGGGAAAATACGGGAAATGAGCAGTTCTTC	CASSQDWENTGNEQFF
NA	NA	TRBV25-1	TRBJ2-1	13	TGTGCCAGCACAGGGAGCTCCTACAATGAGCAGTTCTTC	CASTGSSYNEQFF
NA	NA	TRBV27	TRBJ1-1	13	TGTGCCAGCAGTTTAGTGACAGAGTCTGAAGCTTTCTTT	CASSLVTESEAFF
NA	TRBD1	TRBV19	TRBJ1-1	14	TGTGCCAGTAGTAACAGGGGGCTTAGCACTGAAGCTTTCTTT	CASSNRGLSTEAFF
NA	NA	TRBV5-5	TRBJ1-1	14	TGTGCCAGCAGCTTTACCGACATGAACACTGAAGCTTTCTTT	CASSFTDMNTEAFF
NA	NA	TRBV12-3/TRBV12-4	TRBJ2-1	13	TGTGCCAGCAGTACCGCGGGGACAGCAGGGGAGTTCTTC	CASSTAGTAGEFF
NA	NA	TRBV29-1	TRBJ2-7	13	TGCAGCGTTGTAGGGCGGCCATTGTACGAGCAGTACTTC	CSVVGRPLYEQYF
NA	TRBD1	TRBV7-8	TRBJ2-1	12	TGTGCCAGCAGCTGGACAGGGGATGAGCAGTTCTTC	CASSWTGDEQFF
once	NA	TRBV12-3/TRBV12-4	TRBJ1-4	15	TGTGCCAGCAGTCCAGACAGGACTTATAATGAAAAACTGTTTTTT	CASSPDRTYNEKLFF
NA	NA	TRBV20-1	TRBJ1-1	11	TGCAGTGCTAGAGAGAACACTGAAGCTTTCTTT	CSARENTEAFF
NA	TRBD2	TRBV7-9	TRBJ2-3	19	TGTGCCAGCAGCTTAAGCCCCGGGGGAGCGGGGGCTAGCACAGATACGCAGTATTTT	CASSLSPGGAGASTDTQYF
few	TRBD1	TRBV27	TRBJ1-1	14	TGTGCCAGCAGTTTCGGGACAGGGCGCACTGAAGCTTTCTTT	CASSFGTGRTEAFF
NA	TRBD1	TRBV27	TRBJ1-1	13	TGTGCCAGCAGTTTGCAGGGGGCTTCTGAAGCTTTCTTT	CASSLQGASEAFF
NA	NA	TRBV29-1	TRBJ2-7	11	TGCAGCGTTGTGGGGATTGGGGAGCAGTACTTC	CSVVGIGEQYF
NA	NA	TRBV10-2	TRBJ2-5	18	TGCGCCAGCAGTGGCTCCCCGGGGGCAGGGAAGGTTGGAGAGACCCAGTACTTC	CASSGSPGAGKVGETQYF
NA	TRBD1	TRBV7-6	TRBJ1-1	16	TGTGCCAGCAGCTCCCTTCCGGGACAGATGAACACTGAAGCTTTCTTT	CASSSLPGQMNTEAFF
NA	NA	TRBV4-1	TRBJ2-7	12	TGCGCCAGCAGGGGCCGCTACTACGAGCAGTACTTC	CASRGRYYEQYF
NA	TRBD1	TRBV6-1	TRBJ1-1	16	TGTGCCAGCAGGGAAGGACAGGGTTCGGTCGGAACTGAAGCTTTCTTT	CASREGQGSVGTEAFF
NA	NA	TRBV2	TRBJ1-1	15	TGTGCCAGCAGTGACCCGACAGAAGAGAACACTGAAGCTTTCTTT	CASSDPTEENTEAFF
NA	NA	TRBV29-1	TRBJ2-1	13	TGCAGCGTAGTTCTGGTCTCCTACAATGAGCAGTTCTTC	CSVVLVSYNEQFF
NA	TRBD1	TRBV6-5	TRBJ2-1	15	TGTGCCAGCAGTTACACTGGACAGGGCTACAATGAGCAGTTCTTC	CASSYTGQGYNEQFF
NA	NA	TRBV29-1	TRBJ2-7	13	TGCAGCGTGTCCGGGACCACAACCTACGAGCAGTACTTC	CSVSGTTTYEQYF
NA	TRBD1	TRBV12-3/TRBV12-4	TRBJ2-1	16	TGTGCCAGCAGGGGACAGCGATTACGAACCTACAATGAGCAGTTCTTC	CASRGQRLRTYNEQFF
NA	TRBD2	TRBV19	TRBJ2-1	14	TGTGCCAGTAGTGTCACTAGCGGCTACAATGAGCAGTTCTTC	CASSVTSGYNEQFF
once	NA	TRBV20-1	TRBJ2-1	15	TGCAGTGCTAGAGGTCGGGTAGGCTCCTACAATGAGCAGTTCTTC	CSARGRVGSYNEQFF
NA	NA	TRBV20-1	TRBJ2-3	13	TGCAGTGCTAGACCCGATAACACAGATACGCAGTATTTT	CSARPDNTDTQYF
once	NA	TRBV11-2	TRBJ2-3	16	TGTGCCAGCAGCTTAGTGGCCCGCGGTGGCACAGATACGCAGTATTTT	CASSLVARGGTDTQYF